Given below is one T cell receptor beta chain in context. Its antigen is as yet unknown. This CDR3 is also generated by other DNA sequences in the sample. Unrecorded immune exposures were likely, despite nominal health at sampling. This entry is derived from a study of cytomegalovirus exposure and HLA in healthy donors. The CDR3 runs to 15 residues. Trimming cost V 2 bases and J 1 base, with 10 bases left between them. Germline V gene lookup returns CDR1 MRHNA and CDR2 SNTAGT. Researchers ran the PCR with 60 Vbeta and 13 Jbeta primers. Here immunoSEQ multiplex PCR was the method, and the copy in TCRdb shows in-frame clones only, minus some. The sample carries 80,000 to 130,000 clones, approximately 82% recorded once. Findings and caveats of the study: Productive rates of about 87% or about 30% were seen for most TCR beta V segments in an earlier analysis.

This TCR derives from a woman aged 18-30 years in good health and CMV-seronegative. The specimen sequenced was PBMCs. V usage is TRBV6-4 and J usage is TRBJ2-3, with D maybe TRBD1 (5 bases). The CDR3 DNA sequence: TGTGCCAGCAGTGACGGTCAGGGTGGCACAGATACGCAGTATTTT. The encoded protein is CASSDGQGGTDTQYF.